These T cell receptor beta chains were read from a single sample in a study of blood T cell repertoires in COVID-19. Clones were read by immunoSEQ multiplex PCR, and TCRdb kept only the in-frame ones, dropping some. The sample consists of approximately 250,000 clones, around 82% of them appearing once. Material: peripheral blood. The receptors were sampled from a human donor in a cohort sampled during active COVID-19. CDR3s include the opening cysteine and the closing phenylalanine or tryptophan. The order of the fields is J gene, clone size, V gene, D gene, CDR3 DNA, CDR3 protein. The D gene is left open where the match is weak. Clone size is not always given. Where it is, it says once, few, many or a class for expanded clones.

J gene: TRBJ2-3
clone size: -
V gene: TRBV7-9
D gene: -
CDR3 DNA: TGTGCCAGCAGCTTAGTCGGACTTTTGTATTTT
CDR3 protein: CASSLVGLLYF

J gene: TRBJ2-2
clone size: -
V gene: TRBV28
D gene: TRBD1
CDR3 DNA: TGTGCCAGCAGCATGGACAGGGTCACCGGGGAGCTGTTTTTT
CDR3 protein: CASSMDRVTGELFF

J gene: TRBJ2-7
clone size: few
V gene: TRBV6-6
D gene: -
CDR3 DNA: TGTGCCAGCAGTACCGGGGGTGCCTCCTACGAGCAGTACTTC
CDR3 protein: CASSTGGASYEQYF

J gene: TRBJ2-7
clone size: -
V gene: TRBV11-2
D gene: TRBD1
CDR3 DNA: TGTGCCAGCAGCTGGGACAGGGGGCCCTACGAGCAGTACTTC
CDR3 protein: CASSWDRGPYEQYF

J gene: TRBJ1-2
clone size: -
V gene: TRBV6-2/TRBV6-3
D gene: -
CDR3 DNA: TGTGCCAGCAGTTACTCACAAGGGGCGGTCTATGGCTACACCTTC
CDR3 protein: CASSYSQGAVYGYTF

J gene: TRBJ1-5
clone size: few
V gene: TRBV7-6
D gene: -
CDR3 DNA: TGTGCCAGCAGCCAAGGGGGGGGCCCCATGAATCAGCCCCAGCATTTT
CDR3 protein: CASSQGGGPMNQPQHF

J gene: TRBJ2-1
clone size: once
V gene: TRBV4-3
D gene: TRBD2
CDR3 DNA: TGCGCCAGCAGCCATAGCGGGGTTTACAATGAGCAGTTCTTC
CDR3 protein: CASSHSGVYNEQFF

J gene: TRBJ1-5
clone size: -
V gene: TRBV12-3/TRBV12-4
D gene: -
CDR3 DNA: TGTGCCAGCAGCCTACAGAGCAATCAGCCCCAGCATTTT
CDR3 protein: CASSLQSNQPQHF

J gene: TRBJ2-2
clone size: -
V gene: TRBV28
D gene: -
CDR3 DNA: TGTGCCAGCAGTTCCCCTAGGGGTGACACCGGGGAGCTGTTTTTT
CDR3 protein: CASSSPRGDTGELFF

J gene: TRBJ2-7
clone size: -
V gene: TRBV6-2/TRBV6-3
D gene: TRBD2
CDR3 DNA: TGTGCCAGCAGTTACCCCACTAGCGGGCGGTCCTACGAGCAGTACTTC
CDR3 protein: CASSYPTSGRSYEQYF

J gene: TRBJ2-5
clone size: -
V gene: TRBV3-1/TRBV3-2
D gene: TRBD2
CDR3 DNA: TGTGCCAGCTCCCCTATACTAGCGGCTCAAGAGACCCAGTACTTC
CDR3 protein: CASSPILAAQETQYF

J gene: TRBJ2-7
clone size: -
V gene: TRBV29-1
D gene: TRBD1
CDR3 DNA: TGCAGCGTTGCACGGACAGGGGGACACGAGCAGTACTTC
CDR3 protein: CSVARTGGHEQYF

J gene: TRBJ1-2
clone size: once
V gene: TRBV23-1
D gene: -
CDR3 DNA: TGCGCCAGCAGTCAATGCGGCAGGGGAAACTATGGCTACACCTTC
CDR3 protein: CASSQCGRGNYGYTF

J gene: TRBJ1-1
clone size: -
V gene: TRBV19
D gene: -
CDR3 DNA: TGTGCCAGTAGTATTGGGTTGGGAGGAAGGGAAACTGAAGCTTTCTTT
CDR3 protein: CASSIGLGGRETEAFF

J gene: TRBJ2-1
clone size: -
V gene: TRBV28
D gene: TRBD1
CDR3 DNA: TGTGCCAGCAGTTCGACAGGGATGGGGTCCAATGAGCAGTTCTTC
CDR3 protein: CASSSTGMGSNEQFF

J gene: TRBJ2-7
clone size: -
V gene: TRBV7-2
D gene: TRBD1
CDR3 DNA: TGTGCCAGCAGCACGACAGGGTCGTCCTACGAGCAGTACTTC
CDR3 protein: CASSTTGSSYEQYF

J gene: TRBJ2-3
clone size: -
V gene: TRBV19
D gene: TRBD2
CDR3 DNA: TGTGCCAGTAGTCTGGGACTAGCGGGGGCTTCCGGAGATACGCAGTATTTT
CDR3 protein: CASSLGLAGASGDTQYF

J gene: TRBJ1-2
clone size: -
V gene: TRBV28
D gene: -
CDR3 DNA: TGTGCCAGCAGTTTAACCGGTCTTCCCTCCGGCTACACCTTC
CDR3 protein: CASSLTGLPSGYTF

J gene: TRBJ1-1
clone size: many
V gene: TRBV7-9
D gene: TRBD1
CDR3 DNA: TGTGCCAGCAGCCCGGACAGGTCGAACACTGAAGCTTTCTTT
CDR3 protein: CASSPDRSNTEAFF

J gene: TRBJ1-6
clone size: -
V gene: TRBV5-1
D gene: -
CDR3 DNA: TGCGCCAGCAGCTTGGCGGGGGTTAATTCACCCCTCCACTTT
CDR3 protein: CASSLAGVNSPLHF

J gene: TRBJ1-5
clone size: -
V gene: TRBV2
D gene: -
CDR3 DNA: TGTGCCAGCAGTGATTGGGCACAAAATCAGCCCCAGCATTTT
CDR3 protein: CASSDWAQNQPQHF

J gene: TRBJ1-3
clone size: -
V gene: TRBV4-2
D gene: -
CDR3 DNA: TGTGCCAGCAGCCCATTTAACGGCCCGGGGTACGTAAACACCATATATTTT
CDR3 protein: CASSPFNGPGYVNTIYF

J gene: TRBJ2-7
clone size: -
V gene: TRBV5-1
D gene: -
CDR3 DNA: TGCGCCAGCAGCTTCGACACGGGGAAAAGCTCCTACGAGCAGTACTTC
CDR3 protein: CASSFDTGKSSYEQYF

J gene: TRBJ2-5
clone size: -
V gene: TRBV18
D gene: -
CDR3 DNA: TGTGCCAGCTCACCAAGACAGCCTCAAGAGACCCAGTACTTC
CDR3 protein: CASSPRQPQETQYF

J gene: TRBJ1-2
clone size: once
V gene: TRBV20-1
D gene: -
CDR3 DNA: TGCAGTGCTAGTCAGGGGAACTATGGCTACACCTTC
CDR3 protein: CSASQGNYGYTF

J gene: TRBJ2-3
clone size: once
V gene: TRBV23-1
D gene: TRBD1
CDR3 DNA: TGCGCCAGCAGTCAAAGCCGGGACAGGCACAATTCTCAGTATTTT
CDR3 protein: CASSQSRDRHNSQYF

J gene: TRBJ1-2
clone size: many
V gene: TRBV5-4
D gene: TRBD1
CDR3 DNA: TGTGCCAGCAGCTTTAGGAGGACAGGGGGCGATGGCTACACCTTC
CDR3 protein: CASSFRRTGGDGYTF

J gene: TRBJ1-1
clone size: few
V gene: TRBV6-7
D gene: -
CDR3 DNA: TGTGCCAGCAGAAAACAGGGGAACACTGAAGCTTTCTTT
CDR3 protein: CASRKQGNTEAFF

J gene: TRBJ1-4
clone size: -
V gene: TRBV5-1
D gene: -
CDR3 DNA: TGCGCCAGCAGCTTGGGGGGCGGATCCTCTAAAAAACTGTTTTTT
CDR3 protein: CASSLGGGSSKKLFF

J gene: TRBJ1-4
clone size: -
V gene: TRBV27
D gene: -
CDR3 DNA: TGTGCCAGCAGTTTAAGGGGTGGACACCCCTCAGGAAGGGAAAAACTGTTTTTT
CDR3 protein: CASSLRGGHPSGREKLFF

J gene: TRBJ1-1
clone size: -
V gene: TRBV3-1/TRBV3-2
D gene: -
CDR3 DNA: TGTGCCAGCAGCCAAGATAATATGGCGCGGGGACTTAACACTGAAGCTTTCTTT
CDR3 protein: CASSQDNMARGLNTEAFF

J gene: TRBJ1-6
clone size: -
V gene: TRBV18
D gene: -
CDR3 DNA: TGTGCCAGCTGCATCAGCTCCTATAATTCACCCCTCCACTTT
CDR3 protein: CASCISSYNSPLHF

J gene: TRBJ1-5
clone size: -
V gene: TRBV6-1
D gene: TRBD1
CDR3 DNA: TGTGCCAGCAGTGATACGGCAGGGGGAGATCAGCCCCAGCATTTT
CDR3 protein: CASSDTAGGDQPQHF

J gene: TRBJ1-1
clone size: -
V gene: TRBV7-9
D gene: -
CDR3 DNA: TGTGCCAGCAGCTTGACAGGTTACACTGAAGCTTTCTTT
CDR3 protein: CASSLTGYTEAFF

J gene: TRBJ2-2
clone size: -
V gene: TRBV5-6
D gene: TRBD2
CDR3 DNA: TGTGCCAGCAGCTTGAACCGACTAGCAGGCGGGGAGCTGTTTTTT
CDR3 protein: CASSLNRLAGGELFF

J gene: TRBJ1-2
clone size: -
V gene: TRBV27
D gene: -
CDR3 DNA: TGTGCCAGCAGTCCACGTGGGACTGGGGGCTACACCTTC
CDR3 protein: CASSPRGTGGYTF

J gene: TRBJ2-1
clone size: -
V gene: TRBV7-2
D gene: TRBD2
CDR3 DNA: TGTGCCAGCAGCTTAGATCGGGGGGTCGAGCAGTTCTTC
CDR3 protein: CASSLDRGVEQFF